These T cell receptor beta chains were read from a single sample in a study of cytomegalovirus exposure and HLA in healthy donors. This table comes from immunoSEQ multiplex PCR, and its TCRdb copy is limited to in-frame clones, with some not included. The sample shows about 160,000 clones, less than 85% of them seen only once. The specimen sequenced was PBMCs. These receptors came from a man in his forties or fifties in good health and CMV-seronegative. The CDR3 runs from the conserved cysteine through the conserved F or W. A D gene is named only where the DNA matches it firmly. Some rows have no size entry. The others give once, few or many, or a class for an expanded clone.

J | V | D | size | CDR3 | DNA
TRBJ2-7 | TRBV5-6 | NA | few | CASSLRGPYEQYF | TGTGCCAGCAGCTTGAGAGGGCCCTACGAGCAGTACTTC
TRBJ2-5 | TRBV6-5 | NA | NA | CASNVRDQETQYF | TGTGCCAGCAACGTCCGGGACCAAGAGACCCAGTACTTC
TRBJ2-5 | TRBV9 | NA | NA | CASSVDSQETQYF | TGTGCCAGCAGCGTAGATAGCCAAGAGACCCAGTACTTC
TRBJ1-5 | TRBV30 | NA | NA | CAWSQGINQPQHF | TGTGCCTGGTCTCAGGGTATCAATCAGCCCCAGCATTTT
TRBJ1-2 | TRBV7-2 | TRBD1 | NA | CASSLPRDRVANYGYTF | TGTGCCAGCAGCTTACCCCGGGACAGGGTAGCTAACTATGGCTACACCTTC
TRBJ1-5 | TRBV5-6 | TRBD1 | NA | CASSSLTGINQPQHF | TGTGCCAGCAGCTCGCTGACAGGGATCAATCAGCCCCAGCATTTT
TRBJ2-1 | TRBV28 | TRBD1 | NA | CASSSGDRGSGYEQFF | TGTGCCAGCAGTTCAGGGGACAGGGGGTCGGGGTATGAGCAGTTCTTC
TRBJ2-7 | TRBV9 | TRBD1 | NA | CASSDRDRDRQYF | TGTGCCAGCAGCGACCGGGACAGGGATAGGCAGTACTTC
TRBJ2-7 | TRBV9 | TRBD2 | NA | CASSEGISGGLSEQYF | TGTGCCAGCAGCGAAGGAATTAGCGGGGGACTAAGCGAGCAGTACTTC
TRBJ1-2 | TRBV19 | TRBD1 | NA | CASSIDLTGYHYGYTF | TGTGCCAGTAGTATAGATTTGACAGGGTATCACTATGGCTACACCTTC
TRBJ2-1 | TRBV5-6 | TRBD1 | NA | CASSLGQGKIF | TGTGCCAGCAGCTTGGGACAGGGAAAGATCTTC
TRBJ2-1 | TRBV5-6 | TRBD2 | NA | CASSPGGVDEQFF | TGTGCCAGCAGCCCGGGGGGGGTCGATGAGCAGTTCTTC
TRBJ2-7 | TRBV2 | NA | NA | CASSPVSEQYF | TGTGCCAGCAGCCCCGTTTCCGAGCAGTACTTC
TRBJ2-4 | TRBV10-3 | TRBD1 | NA | CAISESQGDGNIQYF | TGTGCCATCAGTGAGTCACAGGGGGATGGCAACATTCAGTACTTC
TRBJ1-5 | TRBV6-1 | NA | NA | CASSAGANQPQHF | TGTGCCAGCTCCGCAGGCGCCAATCAGCCCCAGCATTTT
TRBJ2-3 | TRBV4-2 | NA | NA | CASSQQSRNPGADTQYF | TGTGCCAGCAGCCAACAATCTAGGAACCCCGGGGCAGATACGCAGTATTTT
TRBJ1-2 | TRBV5-1 | NA | NA | CASSLDTYSYGYTF | TGCGCCAGCAGCTTGGATACTTACAGCTATGGCTACACCTTC
TRBJ1-5 | TRBV11-2 | NA | NA | CASSLSGNQPQHF | TGTGCCAGCAGCTTATCAGGAAATCAGCCCCAGCATTTT